This entry is about one T cell receptor (beta chain). The antigen remains undetermined. The data were taken from a study of vaccination and CD4 T cells after COVID-19. The overall study: Control cultures were supplied with a CEFX pool, an HIV-1 Nef pool, or no peptide at all.

The treatment is: approximately 10-day PBMC culture with coronavirus spike peptide pools or control peptides (ViraFEST assay). Germline V gene data show CDR1 as MNHNS and CDR2 as SASEGT. V lost 6 bases, J lost 0 bases, and 6 bases stayed unmatched. CDR3 size: 16 residues. The Oncomine TCR Beta short-read assay was applied to DNA of cultured CD4+ T cells. TCRdb reprocessed the PCR reads via MiXCR and lists one record per CDR3 protein. The sample carries around 2,400 distinct CDR3 sequences, around 35% recorded once. The chain joins TRBV6-1 to TRBJ2-2, with 8 nucleotides matching TRBD2. The source of this sequence is a human donor who had recovered from COVID-19. The sample taken for sequencing was CD4+ T cells from blood, cultured in vitro. This chain's CDR3 is CASRFSGAANTGELFF. The CDR3 DNA follows: TGTGCCAGCAGGTTTAGCGGGGCCGCGAACACCGGGGAGCTGTTTTTT.